These 20 T cell receptor beta chains originate from one sample sequenced in a study of CD8+ T cells in alopecia areata. Treatment indicated: oral pan-JAK inhibitor, 5-10 mg twice daily. Sequencing templates came from extracted RNA that was reverse transcribed into cDNA. TCRdb's table, derived via immunoSEQ multiplex PCR, lists solely in-frame clones and lacks some. The sample consists of 120,000 to 150,000 clones, 82% of them appearing once. The input for sequencing was CD8+ T cells sorted from blood, taken at week 4, from a patient treated with tofacitinib. These receptors came from a human donor with alopecia areata.

The genes are TRBV7-9 and TRBJ1-1; D is unresolved. The CDR3 is made up of 9 amino acids. Deletions cut 5 bases from V and 9 bases from J, with 4 bases between. Germline assignment: CDR1 SEHNR and CDR2 FQNEAQ (reference sequence). This CDR3 reads CASSPKAFF. CDR3 DNA: TGTGCCAGCAGCCCCAAAGCTTTCTTT.

This clone was picked up a small number of times. The genes are TRBV5-1 and TRBJ2-7; TRBD1 matches 10 bases. Germline V lookup: CDR1 SGHRS, CDR2 YFSETQ. Unmatched junction bases numbered 5, after V lost 4 bases and J lost 4 bases. The length of the CDR3 is 14 residues. CDR3 residues: CASSPTGGRYEQYF. The CDR3 region has the DNA TGCGCCAGCAGCCCGACAGGGGGCAGGTACGAGCAGTACTTC.

The chain joins TRBV29-1 to TRBJ1-1; D possibly corresponds to TRBD1 (5 bases). The CDR3 runs to 10 residues. Between the trimmed V and J ends, which lost 4 bases and 9 bases, there was a span of 9 bases. Germline V gives CDR1 SQVTM, CDR2 ANQGSEA. CDR3 protein: CSVVVGQAFF. CDR3 coding DNA: TGCAGCGTTGTAGTGGGGCAAGCTTTCTTT.

The chain couples TRBV2 to TRBJ2-3; no clear D gene. The germline gives CDR1 SNHLY, CDR2 FYNNEI. The CDR3 totals 18 residues. V dropped 4 bases and J dropped 2 bases, with 22 bases sitting between them. The CDR3 sequence: CASSGYPTEPSDTDTQYF. The CDR3 DNA reads TGTGCCAGCAGTGGATACCCGACCGAACCGAGCGACACAGATACGCAGTATTTT.

V is TRBV6-6 and J is TRBJ2-1, with D perhaps matching TRBD2 (6 bases). The length of the CDR3 is 14 residues. Germline-derived CDR1 and CDR2 are MNHNY and SVGAGI (reference sequence). V was clipped by 3 bases and J by 8 bases, with 14 bases between them. The CDR3 DNA is TGTGCCAGCAGTTATATTGGCGGGGTCCATGAGCAGTTCTTC. Translation: CASSYIGGVHEQFF.

As for this clone: Other nucleotide sequences from this sample produce the same CDR3. The V gene is TRBV7-9, the J gene TRBJ2-1, with no clear D. The CDR3 has 12 amino acids. The V and J ends lost 1 base and 6 bases respectively, with 4 bases between them. From germline, CDR1 is SEHNR and CDR2 FQNEAQ (reference sequence). This CDR3 reads CASSLGFNEQFF. The CDR3 DNA reads TGTGCCAGCAGCTTAGGGTTCAATGAGCAGTTCTTC.

On this clone itself: Other DNA sequences of this sample code for an identical CDR3. This chain connects TRBV7-2 to TRBJ2-3; tentatively, D is TRBD2 (7 bases). V was trimmed by 1 base and J by 6 bases, leaving 11 bases between them. The CDR3 runs 14 residues. CDR1 is SGHTA and CDR2 is FQGNSA in the germline V gene. Written as DNA, the CDR3 is TGTGCCAGCAGCTTAGGAGGGGGGGCGGATACGCAGTATTTT. This sequence encodes CASSLGGGADTQYF.

This chain uses TRBV4-1 with TRBJ2-7; TRBD2 matches 8 bases. The germline gives CDR1 MGHRA, CDR2 YSYEKL. The CDR3 sequence is 16 residues long. V trimming: 2 bases; J trimming: 3 bases; junction bases outside the gene matches: 9. DNA of the CDR3: TGCGCCAGCAGCCAAAGTCAGAGCGGGGGATACTACGAGCAGTACTTC. Translated: CASSQSQSGGYYEQYF.

The chain links TRBV5-4 to TRBJ2-4; D not resolved. Trimming took off 0 bases at V and 11 bases at J, with 6 bases between the two ends. Germline assignment: CDR1 SGHNT and CDR2 YYREEE (reference sequence). The CDR3 has 11 amino acids. The CDR3 DNA is TGTGCCAGCAGCTTGGGGACGTTTCAGTACTTC. It yields the protein CASSLGTFQYF.

The genes are TRBV10-3 and TRBJ2-1, with 9 bases that match TRBD1. J gave up 7 bases and V 6 bases, and 10 bases lay outside the gene matches. Germline V CDR1 and CDR2: ENHRY, SYGVKD. CDR3 length: 15 residues. The CDR3 coding sequence is TGTGCCATCAGGACCGGGACAGGGAGTGTGAATGAGCAGTTCTTC. Amino acid sequence: CAIRTGTGSVNEQFF.

The chain uses TRBV9 and TRBJ2-1; TRBD1 aligns across 9 bases. Germline loops: CDR1 SGDLS, CDR2 YYNGEE. Trimming took 3 bases from V and 8 from J; bases not matched to a gene: 6. This CDR3 is 14 amino acids long. The CDR3 here is CASSDRDRAHEQFF. DNA of the CDR3: TGTGCCAGCAGCGACCGGGACAGGGCCCATGAGCAGTTCTTC.

The V and J genes are TRBV2 and TRBJ2-5; 10 bases agree with TRBD1. TRBJ2-7 explains the end of the DNA better; the J call may be wrong. This CDR3 is 14 amino acids long. Germline V gene data show CDR1 as SNHLY and CDR2 as FYNNEI. CDR3 in DNA: TGTGCCAGCAGCTCCCGGGACAGGGGCTACGAGCAGTACTTC. Translated, it gives CASSSRDRGYEQYF.

This sequence joins TRBV13 and TRBJ2-1, with 8 nucleotides matching TRBD2. V trimming: 4 bases; J trimming: 3 bases; junction bases outside the gene matches: 8. The CDR3 is made up of 16 amino acids. In germline, CDR1 is PRHDT, CDR2 FYEKMQ (reference sequence). CDR3 sequence (DNA): TGTGCCAGCAGCTGGCCGAGCGGGGGTCACTACAATGAGCAGTTCTTC. This sequence encodes CASSWPSGGHYNEQFF.

V usage is TRBV5-4 and J usage is TRBJ2-7; D remains unclear. CDR1 and CDR2 from the germline V gene are SGHNT and YYREEE (reference sequence). V was cut by 2 bases and J by 5 bases, with 14 bases left in between. The CDR3 length is 14 residues. The CDR3 reads CASSLGPFDHEQYF. As DNA, the CDR3 is TGTGCCAGCAGCTTAGGTCCGTTCGACCACGAGCAGTACTTC.

The J gene is TRBJ2-1, the V gene TRBV6-7; 14 nucleotides agree with TRBD2. TRBV6-7 is annotated as an ORF whose role is uncertain. V lost 1 base and J lost 9; bases outside the gene matches: 26. The CDR3 consists of 23 residues. In DNA, the CDR3 is TGTGCCAGCAGTTACTGCTGGGACGGATCCGGGACTAGCGGGGGTAGACGGGCCAGTGAGCAGTTCTTC. This translates into CASSYCWDGSGTSGGRRASEQFF.

This chain links TRBV6-5 with TRBJ2-3, with 7 bases lining up with TRBD2. J lost 1 base, V lost 2 bases, and 3 bases had no gene match. The CDR3 is 15 amino acids. Germline V CDR1 and CDR2: MNHEY, SVGAGI. CDR3 coding DNA: TGTGCCAGCAGTTACGGGCTAGCGGGCACAGATACGCAGTATTTT. It is translated as CASSYGLAGTDTQYF.

The gene calls are TRBV7-8 and TRBJ2-5, with 7 bases fitting TRBD1. The CDR3 totals 12 residues. Trimming took 4 bases from V and 4 from J; bases not matched to a gene: 0. Looked up from germline, CDR1 is SGHVS and CDR2 is FQNEAQ. CDR3 sequence (DNA): TGTGCCAGCAGCTGGACAGGAGAGACCCAGTACTTC. This gives the protein CASSWTGETQYF.

As concerns this clone: Other DNA sequences in the same sample also yield this CDR3. This sequence joins TRBV29-1 and TRBJ2-1; 11 bases align to TRBD1. In germline, CDR1 is SQVTM, CDR2 ANQGSEA. The CDR3 covers 13 residues. V was clipped by 7 bases and J by 7 bases; unmatched bases: 6. The CDR3 loop reads CSAVDRGRNEQFF. The CDR3 DNA sequence: TGCAGCGCTGTGGACAGGGGGCGAAATGAGCAGTTCTTC.

This sequence joins TRBV27 and TRBJ2-7; a possible D gene is TRBD1 (5 bases). Trimming removed 2 bases at V and 7 bases at J, with 12 bases between. This CDR3 comprises 13 residues. Germline V CDR1 and CDR2: MNHEY, SMNVEV (reference sequence). CDR3 region: CASSLLGAEEQYF. CDR3 bases: TGTGCCAGCAGTTTACTTGGGGCTGAAGAGCAGTACTTC.

The chain combines TRBV5-1 with TRBJ1-2; unclear D gene. V lost 0 bases to trimming and J lost 1 base, with 7 bases between them. The CDR3 totals 14 residues. Germline V CDR1 and CDR2: SGHRS, YFSETQ. As DNA, the CDR3 is TGCGCCAGCAGCTTGGATACGGGTAACTATGGCTACACCTTC. Amino acid sequence: CASSLDTGNYGYTF.